This T cell receptor (beta chain) was documented in a study of cytomegalovirus exposure and HLA in healthy donors. Study results and limitations: Many donors carried some public TCRs, although rarity characterized most TCR sequences. The study recorded some 160 TCR beta chains that were cytomegalovirus-associated.

The germline CDR1 and CDR2 sequences are SQVTM and ANQGSEA. This CDR3 region has 15 residues. After removal of 6 bases from V and 1 base from J, the junction contained 8 bases not matched to a gene. About this clone itself: Its antigen is unknown.

The data were produced by immunoSEQ multiplex PCR, yet TCRdb's version contains in-frame clones alone and is incomplete. The table records around 300,000 clones, around 87% of them present only once. The chain employs TRBV29-1 and TRBJ1-1; 10 bases match TRBD1. This TCR was sampled from a woman younger than 30 in good health and CMV-seronegative. Input material: PBMCs. CDR3 sequence reads: CSVGQGLGTNTEAFF. In DNA, the CDR3 is TGCAGCGTGGGACAGGGGCTAGGAACGAACACTGAAGCTTTCTTT.